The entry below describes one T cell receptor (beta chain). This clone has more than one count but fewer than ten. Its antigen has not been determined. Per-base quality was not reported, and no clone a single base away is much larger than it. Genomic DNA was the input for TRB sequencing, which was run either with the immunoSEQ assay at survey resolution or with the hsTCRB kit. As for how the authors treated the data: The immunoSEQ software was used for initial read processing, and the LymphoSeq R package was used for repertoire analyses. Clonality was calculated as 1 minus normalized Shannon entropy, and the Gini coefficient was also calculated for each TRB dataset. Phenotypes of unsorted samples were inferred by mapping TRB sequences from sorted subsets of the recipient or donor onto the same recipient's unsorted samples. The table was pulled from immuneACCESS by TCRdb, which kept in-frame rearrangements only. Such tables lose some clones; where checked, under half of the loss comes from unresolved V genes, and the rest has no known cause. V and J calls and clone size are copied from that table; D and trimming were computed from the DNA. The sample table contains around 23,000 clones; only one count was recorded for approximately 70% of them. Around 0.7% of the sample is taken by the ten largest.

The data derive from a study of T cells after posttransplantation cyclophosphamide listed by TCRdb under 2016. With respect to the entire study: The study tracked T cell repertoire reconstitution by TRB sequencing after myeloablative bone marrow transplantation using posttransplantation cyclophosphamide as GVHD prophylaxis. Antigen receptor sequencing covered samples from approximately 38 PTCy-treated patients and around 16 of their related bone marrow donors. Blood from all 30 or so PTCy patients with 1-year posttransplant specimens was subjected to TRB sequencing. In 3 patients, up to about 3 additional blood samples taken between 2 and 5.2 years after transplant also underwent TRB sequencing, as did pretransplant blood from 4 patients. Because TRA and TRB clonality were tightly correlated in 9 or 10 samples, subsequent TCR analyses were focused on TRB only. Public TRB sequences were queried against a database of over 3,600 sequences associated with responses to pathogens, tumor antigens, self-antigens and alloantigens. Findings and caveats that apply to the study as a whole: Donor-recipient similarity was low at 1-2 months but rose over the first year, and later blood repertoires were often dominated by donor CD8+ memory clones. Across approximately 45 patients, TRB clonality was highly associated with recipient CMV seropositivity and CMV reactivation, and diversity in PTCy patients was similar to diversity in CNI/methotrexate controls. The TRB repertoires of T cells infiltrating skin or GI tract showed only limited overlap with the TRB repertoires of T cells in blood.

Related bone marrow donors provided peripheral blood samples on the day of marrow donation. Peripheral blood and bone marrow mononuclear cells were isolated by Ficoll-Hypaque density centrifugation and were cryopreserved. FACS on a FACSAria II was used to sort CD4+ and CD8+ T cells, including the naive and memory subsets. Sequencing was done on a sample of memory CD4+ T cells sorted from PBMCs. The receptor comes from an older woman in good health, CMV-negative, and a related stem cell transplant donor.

Here the CDR3 is given as CASSPGQGGETQYF. In nucleotide form, the sequence is TGCGCCAGCAGCCCTGGACAGGGCGGAGAGACCCAGTACTTC. The chain joins TRBV5-1 to TRBJ2-5; 8 middle bases align to TRBD1. Unmatched junction bases come to 6, with V trimmed by 4 bases and J by 4 bases. CDR1 is given as SGHRS and CDR2 as YFSETQ, both from the germline V gene. Including cysteine and phenylalanine, the CDR3 has 14 amino acids. Only the CDR3 DNA is retained, 42 bases long and in frame from the first base.